The clone carrying this T cell receptor beta chain has at least ten counts. Its matching antigen is unknown. Relying on iRepertoire HTBI primers and Arm-PCR of CDR3 regions, the team built TCR beta libraries. TCRdb ran MiXCR on the multiplex PCR reads and lists one entry per CDR3 protein. Here the sample spans a few hundred thousand distinct CDR3 sequences, 20% to 25% being singletons. This sample is drawn from a study of regulatory T cells in long-lasting Graves disease. General study results and limits: Favored gene segments in persistent disease were TRBV28, TRBJ1-2 and TRBJ2-5.

Regarding time point: persistent/refractory GD, antithyroid drugs over 5 years with positive TRAb. The TCR library was prepared using RNA isolated from PBMCs. After removal of 5 bases from V and 2 bases from J, the junction contained 4 bases not matched to a gene. The germline gives CDR1 MNHEY, CDR2 SVGEGT. This CDR3 has 15 amino acids. The chain couples TRBV6-2 or TRBV6-3 to TRBJ2-2; 8 bases map to TRBD1. Sequenced material: peripheral blood mononuclear cells (PBMCs), taken when the disease was refractory, from a patient treated with antithyroid drugs. This TCR came from a female donor with Graves disease. The CDR3 nucleotides are TGTGCCAGCAGTCGAGGACAGGGCAACACCGGGGAGCTGTTTTTT. Protein sequence: CASSRGQGNTGELFF.